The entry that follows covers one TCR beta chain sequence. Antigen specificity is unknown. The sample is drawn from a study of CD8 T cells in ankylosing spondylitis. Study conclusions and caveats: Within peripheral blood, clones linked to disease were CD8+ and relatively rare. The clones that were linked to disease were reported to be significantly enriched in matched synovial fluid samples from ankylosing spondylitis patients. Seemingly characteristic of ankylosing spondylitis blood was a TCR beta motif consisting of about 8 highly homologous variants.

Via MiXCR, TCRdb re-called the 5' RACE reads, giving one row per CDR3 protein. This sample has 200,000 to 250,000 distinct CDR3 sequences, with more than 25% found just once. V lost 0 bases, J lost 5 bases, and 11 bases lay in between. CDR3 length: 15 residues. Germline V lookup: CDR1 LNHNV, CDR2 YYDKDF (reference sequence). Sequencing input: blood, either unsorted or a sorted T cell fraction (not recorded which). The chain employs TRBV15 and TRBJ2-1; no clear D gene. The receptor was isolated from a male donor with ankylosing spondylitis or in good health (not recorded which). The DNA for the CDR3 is TGTGCCACCAGCAGAGATCATCGGTCGGACAATGAGCAGTTCTTC. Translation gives CATSRDHRSDNEQFF.